This T cell receptor (beta chain) stems from a study of radiotherapy plus CTLA-4 blockade in lung cancer. For the study at large: Overall, 18% of patients showed an objective response, while 25% to 40% attained disease control. Study results and caveats: In blood, after radiotherapy plus ipilimumab, tumor-derived TCR clones expanded.

The CDR3 consists of 13 residues. CDR1 is SEHNR and CDR2 is FQNEAQ in the germline V gene (reference sequence). The junction had 4 bases not matched to a gene; V was cut back by 1 base and J by 7 bases. Worth noting for this clone: Its antigen is not identified.

Only in-frame clones appear in the TCRdb table, and some are missing; sequencing was by immunoSEQ multiplex PCR. The data show 75,000 to 80,000 clones, about 87% seen once. The sample was peripheral blood, taken from a patient treated with radiotherapy plus ipilimumab. This TCR came from a human donor with non-small cell lung cancer who had stable disease on radiotherapy plus ipilimumab. The chain recombines TRBV7-9 with TRBJ2-7, with 7 bases that match TRBD2. This chain's CDR3 is CASSLGAGWEQYF. The CDR3 DNA reads TGTGCCAGCAGCTTAGGAGCGGGGTGGGAGCAGTACTTC.